The 25 T cell receptor beta chains given below trace back to one sample, sequenced in a study of cytomegalovirus exposure and HLA in healthy donors. Primers included in the PCR were 60 Vbeta and 13 Jbeta primers. Sequenced by immunoSEQ multiplex PCR; TCRdb stores in-frame clones only, minus some. Of approximately 100,000 clones detected, 60% to 85% appear once; the ten largest clones hold approximately 2.4%. The sequencing input was PBMCs. The receptor source for this set is a female donor in good health and CMV-seronegative.

This sequence joins TRBV9 and TRBJ1-2; TRBD1 matches 7 bases. The CDR3 totals 15 residues. Germline CDR1 is SGDLS and CDR2 is YYNGEE. J was trimmed by 2 bases and V by 0 bases; bases with no gene match: 4. This CDR3 is CASSVGARGNYGYTF. The DNA for the CDR3 is TGTGCCAGCAGCGTAGGAGCCAGGGGGAACTATGGCTACACCTTC.

V is TRBV30 and J is TRBJ2-5; possible D gene TRBD1, 5 bases. The J call may be faulty, since TRBJ2-7 better matches the DNA end. This CDR3 region has 12 residues. Germline V gives CDR1 GTSNPN, CDR2 SVGIG (reference sequence). CDR3 protein: CAWTDSSYEQYF. The CDR3 DNA reads as TGTGCCTGGACCGACAGCTCCTACGAGCAGTACTTC.

The V gene is TRBV9, the J gene TRBJ2-5, with D tentatively TRBD2 (6 bases). The germline CDR1 and CDR2 sequences are SGDLS and YYNGEE. CDR3 length: 13 amino acids. V dropped 5 bases and J dropped 9 bases, with 17 bases sitting between them. For the CDR3, the DNA is TGTGCCAGCAGTTACGGAGGGGAGGTTGCCCAGTACTTC. It specifies CASSYGGEVAQYF. The whole variable domain, remainder taken from reference TRBV9 and TRBJ2-5, is DSGVTQTPKHLITATGQRVTLRCSPRSGDLSVYWYQQSLDQGLQFLIQYYNGEERAKGNILERFSAQQFPDLHSELNLSSLELGDSALYFCASSYGGEVAQYFGPGTRLLVL.

The rearrangement links TRBV5-4 to TRBJ1-4; D is ambiguous. Germline loops: CDR1 SGHNT, CDR2 YYREEE (reference sequence). Trimming stripped 3 bases from V and 8 bases from J, with 14 bases between. The CDR3 extends over 14 amino acids. This CDR3 reads CASSSWAQKEKLFF. CDR3 nucleotides: TGTGCCAGCAGCTCCTGGGCCCAGAAGGAAAAACTGTTTTTT.

The chain couples TRBV10-2 to TRBJ1-2, with D maybe TRBD1 (6 bases). CDR1 and CDR2 from the germline V gene are WSHSY and SAAADI. V was clipped by 3 bases and J by 8 bases, with 16 bases between them. The CDR3 totals 14 residues. In DNA, the CDR3 is TGCGCCAGCAGTGATCCGGGGGGGCAGGGGGGCTACACCTTC. This gives the protein CASSDPGGQGGYTF.

The gene calls are TRBV5-8 and TRBJ1-5, with TRBD1 as a possible D gene (6 bases). The V end lost 7 bases, the J end lost 3 bases, and 14 bases lay between the germline ends. Germline CDR1 reads SGHTS; CDR2 reads YDEGEE. The CDR3 has 14 amino acids. CDR3 loop: CASADSLNNQPQHF. The CDR3 nucleotides read TGTGCCAGCGCGGACAGTTTAAACAATCAGCCCCAGCATTTT.

The chain combines TRBV19 with TRBJ2-3, with a tentative D call TRBD1 (5 bases). The CDR3 spans 16 residues. Germline CDR1 is LNHDA and CDR2 is SQIVND (reference sequence). With 8 bases removed from V and 1 base from J, the gap between germline ends came to 19 bases. CDR3 nucleotide sequence: TGTGCCAGTTCGTCGAACCATCTGACAGGCACAGATACGCAGTATTTT. Its protein is CASSSNHLTGTDTQYF.

A single count supports this clone. This chain connects TRBV7-2 to TRBJ1-1; unclear D gene. The V end lost 5 bases, the J end lost 4 bases, and 14 bases lay between the germline ends. Germline V gene data show CDR1 as SGHTA and CDR2 as FQGNSA. The CDR3 extends over 14 amino acids. The CDR3 nucleotides are TGTGCCAGCAGCCCCAGACTCATAGGCACTGAAGCTTTCTTT. Translated, it gives CASSPRLIGTEAFF.

The chain carries TRBV7-9 and TRBJ1-4; D is undetermined. Trimming left V 4 bases short and J 5 bases short, with 8 bases between. This CDR3 comprises 13 residues. The germline V gene encodes CDR1 SEHNR and CDR2 FQNEAQ (reference sequence). CDR3 DNA: TGTGCCAGCAGCTCCGGGATCAATGAAAAACTGTTTTTT. Translation gives CASSSGINEKLFF.

With regard to this clone: Germline is not matched at one junction end, which may reflect a read error. The CDR3 reads CASSEAFSGDTIYF. The CDR3 region has the DNA TGTGCCAGCAGTGAAGCGTTCTCTGGAGACACCATATATTTT. V gene TRBV6-1 combines with J gene TRBJ1-3; D gene uncertain. The CDR3 consists of 14 residues. Germline CDR1 MNHNS, CDR2 SASEGT.

This clone was counted only a few times. V gene TRBV11-2 combines with J gene TRBJ2-7, with D uncertain. The CDR3 extends over 14 amino acids. V lost 2 bases to trimming and J lost 5 bases, with 13 bases between them. The germline V gene has CDR1 SGHAT and CDR2 FQNNGV. CDR3 protein: CASSLRGFGHEQYF. The CDR3, as DNA: TGTGCCAGCAGCTTACGCGGATTTGGCCACGAGCAGTACTTC.

The J gene is TRBJ1-3, the V gene TRBV6-5; tentative D call: TRBD1 (6 bases). Germline values: CDR1 MNHEY, CDR2 SVGAGI. V lost 5 bases and J lost 2, with 10 bases in between. The CDR3 spans 14 residues. As DNA, the CDR3 is TGTGCCAGCAGTCAGGGGACGCCTGGAAACACCATATATTTT. Its translation: CASSQGTPGNTIYF.

The V and J genes are TRBV6-5 and TRBJ1-2; D is perhaps TRBD1 (6 bases). Germline V gene sequence: CDR1 MNHEY, CDR2 SVGAGI. The CDR3 extends over 14 amino acids. V gave up 6 bases and J gave up 6 bases, with 17 bases separating them. This CDR3 reads CASRKKGHRHGYTF. The CDR3 region has the DNA TGTGCCAGCAGAAAGAAGGGACACCGGCATGGCTACACCTTC.

The chain links TRBV7-9 to TRBJ2-5, with D possibly matching TRBD1 (6 bases). V lost 4 bases and J 5 bases, leaving 20 bases between the germline ends. Germline CDR1 reads SEHNR; CDR2 reads FQNEAQ (reference sequence). The CDR3 runs 16 residues. CDR3 sequence: CASSSSFTRGKETQYF. The CDR3 coding sequence is TGTGCCAGCAGCTCCTCCTTTACGAGGGGGAAGGAGACCCAGTACTTC. The entire variable domain, with the rest obtained from reference TRBV7-9 and TRBJ2-5, is as follows: DTGVSQNPRHKITKRGQNVTFRCDPISEHNRLYWYRQTLGQGPEFLTYFQNEAQLEKSRLLSDRFSAERPKGSFSTLEIQRTEQGDSAMYLCASSSSFTRGKETQYFGPGTRLLVL.

The chain's CDR3 is CAWSIQDTGELFF. The CDR3 DNA reads TGTGCCTGGAGCATACAGGACACCGGGGAGCTGTTTTTT. The chain links TRBV30 to TRBJ2-2; perhaps TRBD1 as D (5 bases). V lost 3 bases and J 3 bases, leaving 8 bases between the germline ends. Germline values: CDR1 GTSNPN, CDR2 SVGIG (reference sequence). The CDR3 consists of 13 residues.

CDR3 sequence: CASSPRRGHTEAFF. The CDR3 DNA follows: TGTGCCAGCAGCCCGAGGAGGGGGCACACTGAAGCTTTCTTT. The chain recombines TRBV13 with TRBJ1-1, with 7 bases matching TRBD1. Germline trimming cut 5 bases from V and 3 bases from J; bases unmatched to any gene: 6. Germline V gives CDR1 PRHDT, CDR2 FYEKMQ (reference sequence). This CDR3 is built from 14 residues.

The chain recombines TRBV5-3 with TRBJ1-3; D gene uncertain. TRBV5-3 is filed as an ORF, its function uncertain. The CDR3 sequence is 14 residues long. The V end lost 7 bases, the J end lost 4 bases, and 15 bases lay between the germline ends. As DNA, the CDR3 is TGTGCCAGACCCTACCCCCCGGGGGGAAACACCATATATTTT. Amino acids: CARPYPPGGNTIYF.

This chain links TRBV6-5 with TRBJ2-7, with 10 bases aligning to TRBD2. This CDR3 contains 15 residues. Trimming at V came to 5 bases and at J to 3 bases, leaving 7 bases not matched to a gene. Germline loops: CDR1 MNHEY, CDR2 SVGAGI. CDR3 loop: CASSLISGGDYEQYF. The CDR3 nucleotides are TGTGCCAGCAGTCTAATCAGCGGGGGGGACTACGAGCAGTACTTC.

This chain links TRBV5-4 with TRBJ2-1, with 8 bases matching TRBD1. This CDR3 spans 15 amino acids. V dropped 1 base and J dropped 7; count of bases not matched to a gene: 7. CDR1 is SGHNT and CDR2 is YYREEE in the germline V gene (reference sequence). CDR3 sequence: CASSLQAGGWNEQFF. CDR3 nucleotide sequence: TGTGCCAGCAGCTTGCAGGCAGGGGGCTGGAATGAGCAGTTCTTC.

The chain recombines TRBV30 with TRBJ1-2; D is perhaps TRBD1 (5 bases). The germline V gene has CDR1 GTSNPN and CDR2 SVGIG (reference sequence). Trimming took off 2 bases at V and 5 bases at J, with 15 bases between the two ends. The CDR3 consists of 14 residues. CDR3 DNA: TGTGCCTGGAGTATGGGGGGAATCGGGTATGGCTACACCTTC. Its protein product is CAWSMGGIGYGYTF. Combining the CDR3 with reference TRBV30 and TRBJ1-2 gives the whole variable domain SQTIHQWPATLVQPVGSPLSLECTVEGTSNPNLYWYRQAAGRGLQLLFYSVGIGQISSEVPQNLSASRPQDRQFILSSKKLLLSDSGFYLCAWSMGGIGYGYTFGSGTRLTVV.

The genes are TRBV11-2 and TRBJ2-3, with TRBD2 matching over 10 bases. The CDR3 sequence is 15 residues long. Germline-derived CDR1 and CDR2 are SGHAT and FQNNGV. J gave up 4 bases and V 3 bases, and 4 bases lay outside the gene matches. This CDR3 is CASSFTSGVADTQYF. CDR3 sequence (DNA): TGTGCCAGCAGCTTCACTAGCGGGGTCGCAGATACGCAGTATTTT. The full variable domain, with the rest looked up from reference TRBV11-2 and TRBJ2-3, is EAGVAQSPRYKIIEKRQSVAFWCNPISGHATLYWYQQILGQGPKLLIQFQNNGVVDDSQLPKDRFSAERLKGVDSTLKIQPAKLEDSAVYLCASSFTSGVADTQYFGPGTRLTVL.

The chain recombines TRBV4-1 with TRBJ1-3; no definite D call. Trimming took off 1 base at V and 3 bases at J, with 10 bases between the two ends. The CDR3 consists of 15 residues. Looked up from germline, CDR1 is MGHRA and CDR2 is YSYEKL. As DNA, the CDR3 is TGCGCCAGCAGCCAAGTGGGCAACCTTGGAAACACCATATATTTT. It is translated as CASSQVGNLGNTIYF.

CDR3 sequence reads: CASSFWQTGAREQYF. The CDR3 DNA is TGTGCCAGCAGCTTTTGGCAGACAGGGGCTCGCGAGCAGTACTTC. The rearrangement joins TRBV5-5 to TRBJ2-7; 8 bases match TRBD1. With 2 bases clipped from V and 6 bases from J, the junction kept 10 bases outside the gene matches. This CDR3 has 15 residues. CDR1 is SGHKS and CDR2 is YYEKEE in the germline V gene (reference sequence).

This chain joins TRBV27 and TRBJ2-5, with D possibly being TRBD1 (5 bases). The CDR3 is 12 residues long. Germline V gives CDR1 MNHEY, CDR2 SMNVEV (reference sequence). The V end lost 4 bases, the J end lost 4 bases, and 7 bases lay between the germline ends. CDR3 loop: CASSYQGETQYF. CDR3 in DNA: TGTGCCAGCAGTTACCAGGGAGAGACCCAGTACTTC.

The chain joins TRBV14 to TRBJ1-6, with D perhaps matching TRBD1 (5 bases). CDR3 length: 15 residues. The V and J ends lost 7 bases and 2 bases respectively, with 12 bases between them. Germline loops: CDR1 SGHDN, CDR2 FVKESK. CDR3 DNA sequence: TGTGCCAGCAACAAGGGCAGGGCCTATAATTCACCCCTCCACTTT. It yields the protein CASNKGRAYNSPLHF. Full variable domain (rest looked up from reference TRBV14 and TRBJ1-6): EAGVTQFPSHSVIEKGQTVTLRCDPISGHDNLYWYRRVMGKEIKFLLHFVKESKQDESGMPNNRFLAERTGGTYSTLKVQPAELEDSGVYFCASNKGRAYNSPLHFGNGTRLTVT.